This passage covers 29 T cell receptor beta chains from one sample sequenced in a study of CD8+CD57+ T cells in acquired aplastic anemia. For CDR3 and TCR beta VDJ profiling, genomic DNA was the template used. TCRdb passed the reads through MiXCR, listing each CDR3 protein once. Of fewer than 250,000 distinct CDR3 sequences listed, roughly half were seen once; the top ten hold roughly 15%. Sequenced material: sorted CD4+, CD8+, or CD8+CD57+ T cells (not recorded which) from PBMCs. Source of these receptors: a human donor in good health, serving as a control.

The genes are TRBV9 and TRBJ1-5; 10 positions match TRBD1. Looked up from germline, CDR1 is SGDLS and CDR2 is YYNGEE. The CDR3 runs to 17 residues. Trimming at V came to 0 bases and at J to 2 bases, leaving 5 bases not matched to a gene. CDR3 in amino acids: CASSVGGTGVGNQPQHF. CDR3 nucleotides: TGTGCCAGCAGCGTAGGGGGGACAGGGGTGGGCAATCAGCCCCAGCATTTT. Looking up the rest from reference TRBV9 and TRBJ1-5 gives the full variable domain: DSGVTQTPKHLITATGQRVTLRCSPRSGDLSVYWYQQSLDQGLQFLIQYYNGEERAKGNILERFSAQQFPDLHSELNLSSLELGDSALYFCASSVGGTGVGNQPQHFGDGTRLSIL.

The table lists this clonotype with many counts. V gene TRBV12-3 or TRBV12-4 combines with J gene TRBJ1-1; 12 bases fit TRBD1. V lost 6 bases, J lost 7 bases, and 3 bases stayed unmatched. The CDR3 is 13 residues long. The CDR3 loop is CASRGTGGGEAFF. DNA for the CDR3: TGTGCCAGCAGAGGGACAGGGGGCGGTGAAGCTTTCTTT.

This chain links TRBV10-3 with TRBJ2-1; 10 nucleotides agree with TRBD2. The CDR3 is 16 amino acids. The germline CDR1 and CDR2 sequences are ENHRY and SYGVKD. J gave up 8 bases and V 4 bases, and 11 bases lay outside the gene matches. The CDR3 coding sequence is TGTGCCATCAGTGGTCCCCCTAGCGGGAGTGCTGATGAGCAGTTCTTC. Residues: CAISGPPSGSADEQFF.

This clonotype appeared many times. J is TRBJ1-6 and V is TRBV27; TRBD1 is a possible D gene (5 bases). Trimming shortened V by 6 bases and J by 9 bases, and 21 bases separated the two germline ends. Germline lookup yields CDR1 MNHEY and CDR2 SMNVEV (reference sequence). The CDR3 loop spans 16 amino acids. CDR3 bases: TGTGCCAGCAGCTTGTCGGAGGGCGGGGGTACTTCACCCCTCCACTTT. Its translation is CASSLSEGGGTSPLHF.

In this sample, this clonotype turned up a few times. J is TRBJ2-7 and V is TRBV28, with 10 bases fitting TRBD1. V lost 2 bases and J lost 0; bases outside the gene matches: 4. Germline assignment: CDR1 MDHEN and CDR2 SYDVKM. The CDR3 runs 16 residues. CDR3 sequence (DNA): TGTGCCAGCAGTTTACTCGGGACAGGGGTCTCCTACGAGCAGTACTTC. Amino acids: CASSLLGTGVSYEQYF.

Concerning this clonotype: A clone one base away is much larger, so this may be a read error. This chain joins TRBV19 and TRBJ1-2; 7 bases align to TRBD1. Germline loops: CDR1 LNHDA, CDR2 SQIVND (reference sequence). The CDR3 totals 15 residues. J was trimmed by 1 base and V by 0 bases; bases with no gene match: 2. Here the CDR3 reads CASSIDRGINYGYTF. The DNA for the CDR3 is TGTGCCAGTAGTATAGACAGGGGGATTAACTATGGCTACACCTTC.

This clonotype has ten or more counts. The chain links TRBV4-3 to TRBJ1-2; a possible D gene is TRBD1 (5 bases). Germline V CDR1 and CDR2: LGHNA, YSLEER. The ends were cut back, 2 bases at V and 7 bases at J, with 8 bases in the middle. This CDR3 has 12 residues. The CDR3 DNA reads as TGCGCCAGCAGCCAACAGGGTTTTGGCTACACCTTC. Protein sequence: CASSQQGFGYTF.

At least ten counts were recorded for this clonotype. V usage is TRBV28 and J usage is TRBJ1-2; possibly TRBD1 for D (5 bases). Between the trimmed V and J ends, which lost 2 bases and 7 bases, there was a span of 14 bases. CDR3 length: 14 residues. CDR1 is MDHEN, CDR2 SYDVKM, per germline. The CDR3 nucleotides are TGTGCCAGCAGTTTAGACAGAGGGGCGCCTGGCTACACCTTC. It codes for CASSLDRGAPGYTF.

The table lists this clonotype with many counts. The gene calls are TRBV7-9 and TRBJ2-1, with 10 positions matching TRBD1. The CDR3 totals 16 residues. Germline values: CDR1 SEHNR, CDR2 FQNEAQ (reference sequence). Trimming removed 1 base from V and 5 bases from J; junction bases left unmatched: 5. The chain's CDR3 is CASSLERQGANNEQFF. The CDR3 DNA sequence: TGTGCCAGCAGCTTAGAAAGACAGGGGGCAAACAATGAGCAGTTCTTC. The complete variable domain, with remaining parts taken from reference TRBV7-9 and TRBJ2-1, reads DTGVSQNPRHKITKRGQNVTFRCDPISEHNRLYWYRQTLGQGPEFLTYFQNEAQLEKSRLLSDRFSAERPKGSFSTLEIQRTEQGDSAMYLCASSLERQGANNEQFFGPGTRLTVL.

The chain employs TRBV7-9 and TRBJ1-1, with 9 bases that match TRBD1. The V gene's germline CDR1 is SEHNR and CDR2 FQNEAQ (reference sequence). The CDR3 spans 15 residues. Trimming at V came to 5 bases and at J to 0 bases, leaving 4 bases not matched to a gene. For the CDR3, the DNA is TGTGCCAGCAGCCGGGACAGGGACCTGAACACTGAAGCTTTCTTT. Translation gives CASSRDRDLNTEAFF.

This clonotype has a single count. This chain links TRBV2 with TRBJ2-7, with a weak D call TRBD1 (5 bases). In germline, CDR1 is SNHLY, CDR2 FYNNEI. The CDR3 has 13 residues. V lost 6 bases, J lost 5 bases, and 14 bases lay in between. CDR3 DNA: TGTGCCAGCAGGGGGCAGGGAATCGACGAGCAGTACTTC. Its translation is CASRGQGIDEQYF. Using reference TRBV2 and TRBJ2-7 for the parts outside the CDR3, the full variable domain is EPEVTQTPSHQVTQMGQEVILRCVPISNHLYFYWYRQILGQKVEFLVSFYNNEISEKSEIFDDQFSVERPDGSNFTLKIRSTKLEDSAMYFCASRGQGIDEQYFGPGTRLTVT.

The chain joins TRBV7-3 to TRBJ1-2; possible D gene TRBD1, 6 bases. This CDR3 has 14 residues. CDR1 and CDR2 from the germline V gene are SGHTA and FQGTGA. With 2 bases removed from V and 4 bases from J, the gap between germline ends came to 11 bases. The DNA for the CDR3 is TGTGCCAGCAGCTTAGCAGGGGATAGCTATGGCTACACCTTC. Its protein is CASSLAGDSYGYTF.

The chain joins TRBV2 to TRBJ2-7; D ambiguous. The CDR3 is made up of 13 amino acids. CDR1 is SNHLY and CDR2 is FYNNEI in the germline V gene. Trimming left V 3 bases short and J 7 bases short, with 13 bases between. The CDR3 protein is CASSDVGSGEQYF. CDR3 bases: TGTGCCAGCAGTGATGTGGGGTCTGGGGAGCAGTACTTC. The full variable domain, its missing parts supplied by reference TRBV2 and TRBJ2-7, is EPEVTQTPSHQVTQMGQEVILRCVPISNHLYFYWYRQILGQKVEFLVSFYNNEISEKSEIFDDQFSVERPDGSNFTLKIRSTKLEDSAMYFCASSDVGSGEQYFGPGTRLTVT.

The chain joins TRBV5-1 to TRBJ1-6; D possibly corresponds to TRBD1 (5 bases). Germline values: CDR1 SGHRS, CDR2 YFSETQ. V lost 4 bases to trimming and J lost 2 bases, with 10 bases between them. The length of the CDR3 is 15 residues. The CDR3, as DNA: TGCGCCAGCAGCAAGGGACCCCCCTATAATTCACCCCTCCACTTT. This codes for CASSKGPPYNSPLHF.

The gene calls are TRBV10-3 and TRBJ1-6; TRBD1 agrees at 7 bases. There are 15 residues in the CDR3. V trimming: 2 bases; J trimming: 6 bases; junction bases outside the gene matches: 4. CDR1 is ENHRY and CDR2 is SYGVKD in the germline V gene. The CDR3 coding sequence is TGTGCCATCAGTGAGGGGGACAGTCCTAATTCACCCCTCCACTTT. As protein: CAISEGDSPNSPLHF.

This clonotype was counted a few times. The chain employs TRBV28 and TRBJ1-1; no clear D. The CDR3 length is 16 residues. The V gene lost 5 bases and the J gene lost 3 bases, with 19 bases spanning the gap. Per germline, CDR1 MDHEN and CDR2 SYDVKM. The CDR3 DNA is TGTGCCAGCAGTAGCTCCTGGGGTAGGGCGGACACTGAAGCTTTCTTT. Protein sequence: CASSSSWGRADTEAFF.

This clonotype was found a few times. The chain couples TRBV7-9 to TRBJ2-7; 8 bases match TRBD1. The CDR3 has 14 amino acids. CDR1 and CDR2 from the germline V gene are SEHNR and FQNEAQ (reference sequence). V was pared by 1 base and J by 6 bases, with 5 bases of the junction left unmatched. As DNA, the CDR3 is TGTGCCAGCAGCTTAGGACAGGGGATTCGCGAGCAGTACTTC. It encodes CASSLGQGIREQYF.

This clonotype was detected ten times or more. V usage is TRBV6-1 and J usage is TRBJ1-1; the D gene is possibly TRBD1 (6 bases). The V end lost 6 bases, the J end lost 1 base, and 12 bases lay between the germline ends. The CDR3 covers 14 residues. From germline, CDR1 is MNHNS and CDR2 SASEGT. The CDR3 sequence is CASRIQGGNTEAFF. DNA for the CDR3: TGTGCCAGCAGAATACAGGGAGGGAACACTGAAGCTTTCTTT.

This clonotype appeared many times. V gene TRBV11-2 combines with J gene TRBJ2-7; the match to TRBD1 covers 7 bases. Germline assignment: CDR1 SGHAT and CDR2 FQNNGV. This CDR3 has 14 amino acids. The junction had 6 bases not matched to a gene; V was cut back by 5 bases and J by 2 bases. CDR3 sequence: CASSPGQLTYEQYF. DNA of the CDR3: TGTGCCAGCAGCCCGGGACAGTTGACCTACGAGCAGTACTTC. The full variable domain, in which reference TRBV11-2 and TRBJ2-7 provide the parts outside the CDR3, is EAGVAQSPRYKIIEKRQSVAFWCNPISGHATLYWYQQILGQGPKLLIQFQNNGVVDDSQLPKDRFSAERLKGVDSTLKIQPAKLEDSAVYLCASSPGQLTYEQYFGPGTRLTVT.

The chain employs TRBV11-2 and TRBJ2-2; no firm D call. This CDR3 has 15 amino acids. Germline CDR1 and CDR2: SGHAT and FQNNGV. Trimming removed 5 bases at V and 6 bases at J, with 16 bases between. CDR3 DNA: TGTGCCAGCAGCCCCTCACCAGAGTCCCCCGGGGAGCTGTTTTTT. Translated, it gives CASSPSPESPGELFF.

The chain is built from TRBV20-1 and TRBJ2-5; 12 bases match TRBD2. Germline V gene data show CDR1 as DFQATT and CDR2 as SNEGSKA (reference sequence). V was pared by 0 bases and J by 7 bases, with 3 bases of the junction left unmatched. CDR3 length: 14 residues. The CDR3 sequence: CSARDPSGRGTQYF. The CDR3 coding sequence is TGCAGTGCTAGAGACCCTAGCGGGAGGGGGACCCAGTACTTC.

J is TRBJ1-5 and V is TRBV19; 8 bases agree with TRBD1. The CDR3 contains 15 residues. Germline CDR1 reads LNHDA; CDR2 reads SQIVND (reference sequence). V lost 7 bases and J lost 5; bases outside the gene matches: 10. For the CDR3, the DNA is TGTGCCAGTACCAACTACGCGGACAGGGATCAGCCCCAGCATTTT. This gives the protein CASTNYADRDQPQHF. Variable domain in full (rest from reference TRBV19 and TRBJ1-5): DGGITQSPKYLFRKEGQNVTLSCEQNLNHDAMYWYRQDPGQGLRLIYYSQIVNDFQKGDIAEGYSVSREKKESFPLTVTSAQKNPTAFYLCASTNYADRDQPQHFGDGTRLSIL.

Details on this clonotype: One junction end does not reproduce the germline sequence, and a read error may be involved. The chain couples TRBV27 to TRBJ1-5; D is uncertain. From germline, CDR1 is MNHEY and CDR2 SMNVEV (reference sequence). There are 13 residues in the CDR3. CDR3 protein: CASSPLAGQPQHF. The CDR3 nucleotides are TGTGCCAGCAGTCCCTTGGCAGGCCAGCCCCAGCACTTT.

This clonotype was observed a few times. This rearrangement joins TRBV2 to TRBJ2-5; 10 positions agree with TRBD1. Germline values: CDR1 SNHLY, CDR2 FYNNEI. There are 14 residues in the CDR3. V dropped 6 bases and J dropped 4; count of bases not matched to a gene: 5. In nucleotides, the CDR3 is TGTGCCAGCAGGCCGGGACAGGGGTTAGAGACCCAGTACTTC. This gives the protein CASRPGQGLETQYF.

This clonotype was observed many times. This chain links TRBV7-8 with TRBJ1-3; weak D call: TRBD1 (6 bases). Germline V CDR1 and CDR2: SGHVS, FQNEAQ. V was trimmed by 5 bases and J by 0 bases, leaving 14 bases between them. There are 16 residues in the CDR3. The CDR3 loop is CASSPGQFSSGNTIYF. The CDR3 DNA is TGTGCCAGCAGCCCTGGACAGTTTAGCTCTGGAAACACCATATATTTT.

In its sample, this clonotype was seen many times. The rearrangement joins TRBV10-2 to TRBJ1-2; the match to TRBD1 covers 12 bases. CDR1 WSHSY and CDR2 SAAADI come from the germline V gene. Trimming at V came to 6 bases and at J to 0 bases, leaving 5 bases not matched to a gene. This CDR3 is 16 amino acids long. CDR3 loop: CASSRDRGPANYGYTF. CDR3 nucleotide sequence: TGCGCCAGCAGCCGGGACAGGGGGCCGGCTAACTATGGCTACACCTTC.

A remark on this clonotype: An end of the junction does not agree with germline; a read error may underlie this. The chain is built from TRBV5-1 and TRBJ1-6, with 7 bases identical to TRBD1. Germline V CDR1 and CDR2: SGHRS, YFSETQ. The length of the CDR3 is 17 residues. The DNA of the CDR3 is TGTGCCAGCAGCTCGGAACCCGACAGGGAGGATTATTCACCCCTCCACTTT. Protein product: CASSSEPDREDYSPLHF.

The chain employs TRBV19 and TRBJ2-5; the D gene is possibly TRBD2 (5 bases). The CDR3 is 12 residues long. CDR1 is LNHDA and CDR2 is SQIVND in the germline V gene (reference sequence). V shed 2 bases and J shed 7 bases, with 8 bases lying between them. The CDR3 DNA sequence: TGTGCCAGTAGTATACCGAGCGGGACCCAGTACTTC. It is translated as CASSIPSGTQYF.

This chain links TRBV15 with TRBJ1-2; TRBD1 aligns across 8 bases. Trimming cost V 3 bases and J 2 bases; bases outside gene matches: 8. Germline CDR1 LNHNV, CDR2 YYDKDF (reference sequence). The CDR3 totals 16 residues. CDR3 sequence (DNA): TGTGCCACCAGCAGGGGAGGACAGGGCGGCAACTATGGCTACACCTTC. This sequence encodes CATSRGGQGGNYGYTF. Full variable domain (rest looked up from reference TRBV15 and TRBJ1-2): DAMVIQNPRYQVTQFGKPVTLSCSQTLNHNVMYWYQQKSSQAPKLLFHYYDKDFNNEADTPDNFQSRRPNTSFCFLDIRSPGLGDTAMYLCATSRGGQGGNYGYTFGSGTRLTVV.